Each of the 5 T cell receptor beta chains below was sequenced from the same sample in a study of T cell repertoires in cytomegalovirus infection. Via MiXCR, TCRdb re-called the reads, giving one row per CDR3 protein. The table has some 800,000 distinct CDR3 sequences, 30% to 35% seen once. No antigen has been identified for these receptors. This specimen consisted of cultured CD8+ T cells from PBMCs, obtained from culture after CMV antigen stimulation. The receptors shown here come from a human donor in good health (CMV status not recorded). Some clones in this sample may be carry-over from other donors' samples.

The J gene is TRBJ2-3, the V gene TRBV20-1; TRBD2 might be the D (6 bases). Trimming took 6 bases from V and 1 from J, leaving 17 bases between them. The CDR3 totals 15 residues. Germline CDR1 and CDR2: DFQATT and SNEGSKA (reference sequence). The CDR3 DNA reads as TGCAGTGCGGAGTGGGGGTCGGGGGGCACAGATACGCAGTATTTT. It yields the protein CSAEWGSGGTDTQYF.

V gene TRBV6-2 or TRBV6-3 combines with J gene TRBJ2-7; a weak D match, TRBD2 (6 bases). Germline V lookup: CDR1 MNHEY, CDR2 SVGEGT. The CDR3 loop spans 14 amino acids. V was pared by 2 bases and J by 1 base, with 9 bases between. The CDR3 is CASSYEGRSYEQYF. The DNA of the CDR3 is TGTGCCAGCAGTTACGAGGGGAGGTCCTACGAGCAGTACTTC.

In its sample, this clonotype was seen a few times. CDR3: CASSWRGGNEQFF. CDR3 sequence (DNA): TGTGCCAGCAGTTGGCGGGGGGGCAATGAGCAGTTCTTC. This chain uses TRBV12-3 or TRBV12-4 with TRBJ2-1, with 9 positions matching TRBD2. This CDR3 has 13 residues. After removal of 4 bases from V and 6 bases from J, the junction contained 1 base not matched to a gene.

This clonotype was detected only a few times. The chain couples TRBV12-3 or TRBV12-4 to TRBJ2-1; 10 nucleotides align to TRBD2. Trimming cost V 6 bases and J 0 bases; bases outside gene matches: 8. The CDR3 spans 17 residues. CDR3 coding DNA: TGTGCCAGCAGCTCTGCACTAGCGGGGAGCTCCTACAATGAGCAGTTCTTC. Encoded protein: CASSSALAGSSYNEQFF.

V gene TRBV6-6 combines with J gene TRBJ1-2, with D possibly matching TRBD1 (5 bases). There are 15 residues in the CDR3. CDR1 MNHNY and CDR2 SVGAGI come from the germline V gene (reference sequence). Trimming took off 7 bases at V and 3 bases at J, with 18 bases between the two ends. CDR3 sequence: CASTPSQGPDYGYTF. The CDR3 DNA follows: TGTGCCAGCACCCCATCCCAGGGACCTGACTATGGCTACACCTTC.